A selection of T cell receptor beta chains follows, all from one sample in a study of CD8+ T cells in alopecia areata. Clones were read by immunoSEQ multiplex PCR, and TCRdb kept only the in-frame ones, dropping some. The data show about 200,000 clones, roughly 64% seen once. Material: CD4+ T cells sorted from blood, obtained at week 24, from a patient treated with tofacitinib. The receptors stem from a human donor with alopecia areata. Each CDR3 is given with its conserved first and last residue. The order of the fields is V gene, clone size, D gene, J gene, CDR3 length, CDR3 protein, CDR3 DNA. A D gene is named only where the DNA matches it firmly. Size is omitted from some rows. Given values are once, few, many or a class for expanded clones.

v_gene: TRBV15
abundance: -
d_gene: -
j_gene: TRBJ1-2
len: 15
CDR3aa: CATSSRIGVYYGYTF
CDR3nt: TGTGCCACCAGCTCTAGAATTGGGGTGTACTATGGCTACACCTTC

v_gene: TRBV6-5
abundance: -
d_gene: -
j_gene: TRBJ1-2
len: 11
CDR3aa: CASRNDYGYTF
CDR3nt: TGTGCCAGCAGAAACGACTATGGCTACACCTTC

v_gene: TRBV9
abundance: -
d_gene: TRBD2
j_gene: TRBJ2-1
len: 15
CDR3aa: CASSRGTSGYNEQFF
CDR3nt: TGTGCCAGCAGCCGAGGGACTAGCGGGTACAATGAGCAGTTCTTC

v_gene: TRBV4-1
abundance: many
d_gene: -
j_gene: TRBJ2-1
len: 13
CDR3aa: CASSQDWRGEQFF
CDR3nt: TGCGCCAGCAGCCAAGATTGGCGTGGTGAGCAGTTCTTC

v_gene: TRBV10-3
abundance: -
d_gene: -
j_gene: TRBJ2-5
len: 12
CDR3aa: CAISVGGETQYF
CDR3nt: TGTGCCATCAGTGTCGGGGGAGAGACCCAGTACTTC

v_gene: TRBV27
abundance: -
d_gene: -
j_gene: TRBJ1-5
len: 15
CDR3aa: CASSFLGVSDQPQHF
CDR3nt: TGTGCCAGCAGTTTTTTGGGGGTCTCCGATCAGCCCCAGCATTTT

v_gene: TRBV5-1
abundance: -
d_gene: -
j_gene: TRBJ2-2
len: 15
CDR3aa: CASSLAAPVTGELFF
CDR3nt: TGCGCCAGCAGCTTGGCAGCGCCAGTCACCGGGGAGCTGTTTTTT

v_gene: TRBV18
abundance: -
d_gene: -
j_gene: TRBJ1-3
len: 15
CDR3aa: CASTGSMSSGNTIYF
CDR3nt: TGTGCCAGCACGGGGAGTATGAGCTCTGGAAACACCATATATTTT

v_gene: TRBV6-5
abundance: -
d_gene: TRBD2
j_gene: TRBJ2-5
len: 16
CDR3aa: CASSSLSGAGQETQYF
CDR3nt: TGTGCCAGCAGTTCCCTTAGCGGGGCGGGACAAGAGACCCAGTACTTC

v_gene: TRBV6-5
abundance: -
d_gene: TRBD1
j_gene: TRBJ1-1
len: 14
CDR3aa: CASSYRGQDTEAFF
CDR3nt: TGTGCCAGCAGTTACAGGGGGCAAGACACTGAAGCTTTCTTT

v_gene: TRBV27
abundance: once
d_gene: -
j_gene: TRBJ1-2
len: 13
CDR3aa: CASSPRPTYGYTF
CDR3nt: TGTGCCAGCAGTCCCCGGCCCACCTATGGCTACACCTTC

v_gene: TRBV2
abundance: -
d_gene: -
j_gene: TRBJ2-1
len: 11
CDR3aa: CASLLDNEQFF
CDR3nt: TGTGCCAGCTTGCTAGATAATGAGCAGTTCTTC

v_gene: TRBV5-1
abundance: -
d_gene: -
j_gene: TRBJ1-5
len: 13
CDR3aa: CASSLDYNQPQHF
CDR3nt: TGCGCCAGCAGCTTGGATTACAATCAGCCCCAGCATTTT

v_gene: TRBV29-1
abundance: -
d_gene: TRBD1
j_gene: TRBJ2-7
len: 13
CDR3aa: CSVEREGTGGAYF
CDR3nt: TGCAGCGTTGAGCGGGAGGGGACAGGGGGCGCGTACTTC

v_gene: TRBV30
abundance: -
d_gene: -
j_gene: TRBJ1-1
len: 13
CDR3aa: CAWNLQPNTEAFF
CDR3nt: TGTGCCTGGAATTTGCAGCCCAACACTGAAGCTTTCTTT

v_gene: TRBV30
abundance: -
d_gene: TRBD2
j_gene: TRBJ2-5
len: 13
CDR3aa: CAWSVVGGETQYF
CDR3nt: TGTGCCTGGAGTGTGGTGGGAGGGGAGACCCAGTACTTC

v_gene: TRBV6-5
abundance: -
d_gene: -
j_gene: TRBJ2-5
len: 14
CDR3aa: CASSYFQGEETQYF
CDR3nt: TGTGCCAGCAGTTATTTCCAGGGCGAGGAGACCCAGTACTTC

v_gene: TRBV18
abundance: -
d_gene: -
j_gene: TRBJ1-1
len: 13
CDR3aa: CASSPATGTEAFF
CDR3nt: TGTGCCAGCTCACCAGCCACGGGGACTGAAGCTTTCTTT

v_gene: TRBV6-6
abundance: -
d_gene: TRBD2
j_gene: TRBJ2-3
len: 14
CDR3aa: CATKTSGDTDTQYF
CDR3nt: TGTGCCACCAAGACTAGCGGGGACACAGATACGCAGTATTTT

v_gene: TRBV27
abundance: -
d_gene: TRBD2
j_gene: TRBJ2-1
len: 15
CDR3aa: CASSGGGTTANEQFF
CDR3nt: TGTGCCAGCAGTGGCGGAGGGACTACGGCCAATGAGCAGTTCTTC

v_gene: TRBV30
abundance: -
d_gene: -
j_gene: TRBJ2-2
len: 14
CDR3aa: CAWSVKGGSGELFF
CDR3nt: TGTGCCTGGAGTGTGAAAGGTGGATCCGGGGAGCTGTTTTTT

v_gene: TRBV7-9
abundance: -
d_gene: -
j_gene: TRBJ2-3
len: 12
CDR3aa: CASSPPVNTQYF
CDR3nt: TGTGCCAGCAGCCCCCCTGTTAATACGCAGTATTTT

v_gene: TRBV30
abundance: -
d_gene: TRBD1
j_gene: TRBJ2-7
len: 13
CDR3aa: CAWSVGSEDREFF
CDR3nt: TGTGCCTGGAGTGTAGGTTCCGAGGACAGGGAGTTTTTC

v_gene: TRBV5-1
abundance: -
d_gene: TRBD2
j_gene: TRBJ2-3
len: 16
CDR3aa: CASSFGTSGSTDTQYF
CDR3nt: TGCGCCAGCAGCTTCGGGACTAGCGGGAGCACAGATACGCAGTATTTT

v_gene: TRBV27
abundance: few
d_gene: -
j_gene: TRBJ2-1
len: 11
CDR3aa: CASSRTDEQFF
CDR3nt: TGTGCCAGCAGCAGGACGGATGAGCAGTTCTTC

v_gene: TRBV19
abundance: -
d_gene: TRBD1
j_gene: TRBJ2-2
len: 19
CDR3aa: CASIGAIGQGRFDAGELFF
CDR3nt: TGTGCCAGTATTGGGGCAATAGGACAGGGCCGTTTTGACGCCGGGGAGCTGTTTTTT

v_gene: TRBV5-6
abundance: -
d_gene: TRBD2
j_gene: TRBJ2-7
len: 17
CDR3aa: CASSLVPSGGAFYEQYF
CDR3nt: TGTGCCAGCAGCTTGGTCCCTAGCGGGGGGGCGTTCTACGAGCAGTACTTC

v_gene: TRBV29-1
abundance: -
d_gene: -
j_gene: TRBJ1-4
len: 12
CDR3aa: CSVVGKGEKLFF
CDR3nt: TGCAGCGTGGTCGGGAAGGGTGAAAAACTGTTTTTT

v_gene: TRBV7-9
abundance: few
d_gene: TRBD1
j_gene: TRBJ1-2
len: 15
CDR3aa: CASSLALEQGYGYTF
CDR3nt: TGTGCCAGCAGCTTAGCGTTGGAACAGGGGTATGGCTACACCTTC

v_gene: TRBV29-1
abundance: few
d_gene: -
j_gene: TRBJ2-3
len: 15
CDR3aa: CSVNQNARAEDTQYF
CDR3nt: TGCAGCGTTAACCAAAACGCCAGGGCCGAAGATACGCAGTATTTT

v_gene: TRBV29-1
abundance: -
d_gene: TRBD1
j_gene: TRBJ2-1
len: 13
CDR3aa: CSVEDRWGNEQFF
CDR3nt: TGCAGCGTTGAGGACAGGTGGGGCAATGAGCAGTTCTTC

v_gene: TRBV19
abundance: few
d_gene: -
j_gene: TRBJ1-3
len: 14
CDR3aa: CASGWKGAGNTIYF
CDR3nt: TGTGCCAGTGGATGGAAAGGGGCAGGAAACACCATATATTTT

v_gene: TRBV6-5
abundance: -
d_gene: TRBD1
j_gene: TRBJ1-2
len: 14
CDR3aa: CASSQRTGFYGYTF
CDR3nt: TGTGCCAGCAGCCAACGGACAGGGTTCTATGGCTACACCTTC

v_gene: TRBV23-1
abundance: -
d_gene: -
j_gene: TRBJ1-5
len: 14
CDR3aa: CASSQAQKNQPQHF
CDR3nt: TGCGCCAGCAGTCAAGCCCAGAAAAATCAGCCCCAGCATTTT

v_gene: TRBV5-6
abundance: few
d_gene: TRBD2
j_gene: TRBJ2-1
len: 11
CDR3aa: CASSAGDEQFF
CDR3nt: TGTGCCAGCAGTGCGGGGGATGAGCAGTTCTTC

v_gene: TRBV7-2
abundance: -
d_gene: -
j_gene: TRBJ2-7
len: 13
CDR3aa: CASSPTAFDEQYF
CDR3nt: TGTGCCAGCAGCCCGACTGCCTTTGACGAGCAGTACTTC

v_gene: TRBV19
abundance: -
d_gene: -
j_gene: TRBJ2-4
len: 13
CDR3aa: CASSIDRTNIQYF
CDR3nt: TGTGCCAGTAGTATTGACAGGACAAACATTCAGTACTTC

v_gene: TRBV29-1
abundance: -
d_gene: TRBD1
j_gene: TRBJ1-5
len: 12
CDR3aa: CSVQGANQPQHF
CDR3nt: TGCAGCGTACAGGGGGCGAATCAGCCCCAGCATTTT

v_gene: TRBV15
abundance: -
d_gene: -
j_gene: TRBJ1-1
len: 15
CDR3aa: CATSREGGLNTEAFF
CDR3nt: TGTGCCACCAGCAGAGAGGGCGGCTTGAACACTGAAGCTTTCTTT

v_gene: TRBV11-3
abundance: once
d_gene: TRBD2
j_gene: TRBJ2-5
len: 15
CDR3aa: CASSSSGGALETQYF
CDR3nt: TGTGCCAGCAGCAGTAGCGGGGGGGCCTTAGAGACCCAGTACTTC

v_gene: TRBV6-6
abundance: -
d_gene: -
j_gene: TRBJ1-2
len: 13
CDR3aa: CASSINRDYGYTF
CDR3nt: TGTGCCAGCAGCATAAACAGGGACTATGGCTACACCTTC

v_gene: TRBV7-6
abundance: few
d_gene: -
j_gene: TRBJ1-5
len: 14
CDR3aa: CASSPRGGNQPQHF
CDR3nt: TGTGCCAGCAGCCCCAGGGGTGGCAATCAGCCCCAGCATTTT

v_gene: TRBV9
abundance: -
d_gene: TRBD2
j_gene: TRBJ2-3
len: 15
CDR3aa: CASSVAGGLTDTQYF
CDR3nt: TGTGCCAGCAGCGTGGCGGGGGGCCTCACAGATACGCAGTATTTT

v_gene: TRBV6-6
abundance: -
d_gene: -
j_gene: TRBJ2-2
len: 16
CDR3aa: CASSYSRQGPTGELFF
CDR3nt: TGTGCCAGCAGTTACTCCAGGCAGGGCCCCACCGGGGAGCTGTTTTTT

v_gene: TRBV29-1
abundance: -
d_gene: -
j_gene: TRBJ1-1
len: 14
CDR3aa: CSVEKGGEGTEAFF
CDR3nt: TGCAGCGTTGAGAAGGGGGGCGAGGGCACTGAAGCTTTCTTT

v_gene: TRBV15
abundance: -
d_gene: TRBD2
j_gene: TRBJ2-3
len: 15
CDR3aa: CATSSGPYSTDTQYF
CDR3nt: TGTGCCACCAGTAGCGGGCCCTATAGCACAGATACGCAGTATTTT

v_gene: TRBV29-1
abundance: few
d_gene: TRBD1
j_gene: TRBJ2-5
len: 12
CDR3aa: CSGGQLQETQYF
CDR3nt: TGCAGCGGGGGACAGCTCCAAGAGACCCAGTACTTC

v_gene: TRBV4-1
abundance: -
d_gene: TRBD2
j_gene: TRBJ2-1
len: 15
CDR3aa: CASRMGLAGVNEQFF
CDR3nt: TGCGCCAGCAGGATGGGACTAGCGGGAGTTAATGAGCAGTTCTTC

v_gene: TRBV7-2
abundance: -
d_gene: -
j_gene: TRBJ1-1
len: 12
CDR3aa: CASSPRRGEAFF
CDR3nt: TGTGCCAGCAGCCCGAGGAGGGGTGAAGCTTTCTTT

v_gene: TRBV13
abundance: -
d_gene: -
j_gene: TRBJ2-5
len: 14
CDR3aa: CASSQSGFQETQYF
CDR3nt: TGTGCCAGCAGCCAGTCGGGATTCCAAGAGACCCAGTACTTC

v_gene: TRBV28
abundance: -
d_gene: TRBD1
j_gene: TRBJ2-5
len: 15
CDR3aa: CASSLTGVGEETQYF
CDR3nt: TGTGCCAGCAGTCTCACAGGGGTGGGGGAAGAGACCCAGTACTTC

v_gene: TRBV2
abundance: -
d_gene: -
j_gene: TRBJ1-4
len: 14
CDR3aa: CASRRRATNEKLFF
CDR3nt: TGTGCCAGCAGGCGCAGGGCGACTAATGAAAAACTGTTTTTT

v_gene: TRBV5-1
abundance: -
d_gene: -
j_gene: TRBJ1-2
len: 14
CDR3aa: CASSFPSAGVGYTF
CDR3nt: TGCGCCAGCAGCTTTCCCTCGGCCGGGGTCGGCTACACCTTC